These 29 T cell receptor beta chains originate from one sample sequenced in a study of cytomegalovirus exposure and HLA in healthy donors. 60 Vbeta and 13 Jbeta primers were used in PCR. Repertoires were generated with immunoSEQ multiplex PCR, while TCRdb's copy carries only in-frame clones and drops some. The sample holds about 110,000 clones; around 75% are singletons and the top ten take 2.5% to 3%. Sequences were obtained from PBMCs. The receptors come from a male donor in good health and CMV-seropositive.

The rearrangement uses TRBV7-8 and TRBJ2-5; 13 bases are a match to TRBD2. The CDR3 runs to 16 residues. V lost 10 bases to trimming and J lost 3 bases; unmatched junction nucleotides: 11. Germline values: CDR1 SGHVS, CDR2 FQNEAQ. In DNA form, the CDR3 reads TGTGCCAACGCCGCTTGGACTAGCGGGGGAGAAGAGACCCAGTACTTC. Its translation: CANAAWTSGGEETQYF.

The CDR3: CASSSGSYNEQFF. Written as DNA, the CDR3 is TGTGCCAGCAGCTCCGGTTCCTACAATGAGCAGTTCTTC. The rearrangement joins TRBV11-2 to TRBJ2-1; no clear D. The CDR3 sequence is 13 residues long. CDR1 is SGHAT and CDR2 is FQNNGV in the germline V gene. V was trimmed by 4 bases and J by 1 base, leaving 5 bases between them.

The rearrangement uses TRBV19 and TRBJ1-2; 7 nucleotides align to TRBD1. The CDR3 runs to 13 residues. Germline V gives CDR1 LNHDA, CDR2 SQIVND (reference sequence). V gave up 10 bases and J gave up 2 bases; unmatched junction bases: 7. CDR3 DNA: TGTGCCACAACCCGACAGGGCAACTATGGCTACACCTTC. It yields the protein CATTRQGNYGYTF.

The chain is built from TRBV20-1 and TRBJ2-7, with D perhaps matching TRBD2 (5 bases). The V end was cut by 2 bases, the J end by 7 bases, with 6 bases between. CDR1 DFQATT and CDR2 SNEGSKA come from the germline V gene (reference sequence). The CDR3 contains 10 residues. CDR3 residues: CSARSGEQYF. CDR3 DNA sequence: TGCAGTGCTAGATCGGGGGAGCAGTACTTC.

The gene calls are TRBV9 and TRBJ2-1; tentative D call: TRBD2 (6 bases). The CDR3 spans 16 residues. CDR1 is SGDLS and CDR2 is YYNGEE in the germline V gene. Trimming took 3 bases from V and 3 from J, leaving 16 bases between them. The CDR3 sequence is CASSEGRAGDYNEQFF. The CDR3 bases are TGTGCCAGCAGCGAGGGTCGAGCGGGCGACTACAATGAGCAGTTCTTC.

V is TRBV6-6 and J is TRBJ2-7, with D perhaps matching TRBD1 (6 bases). Trimming took off 5 bases at V and 4 bases at J, with 15 bases between the two ends. In germline, CDR1 is MNHNY, CDR2 SVGAGI (reference sequence). This CDR3 is built from 14 residues. The CDR3 here is CASSLQGARYEQYF. The CDR3 bases are TGTGCCAGCAGTCTACAGGGAGCGCGGTACGAGCAGTACTTC.

Of note for this clone: One end of the junction fails to match germline, which may point to a read error. The V call is TRBV28, the J call TRBJ1-5, with a possible D match to TRBD1 (5 bases). Germline values: CDR1 MDHEN, CDR2 SYDVKM. The CDR3 has 12 residues. DNA for the CDR3: TGTGCTAGTCGGGGACTCAATCAGCCCCAGAATTTT. Translating it yields CASRGLNQPQNF. Variable domain in full (rest from reference TRBV28 and TRBJ1-5): DVKVTQSSRYLVKRTGEKVFLECVQDMDHENMFWYRQDPGLGLRLIYFSYDVKMKEKGDIPEGYSVSREKKERFSLILESASTNQTSMYLCASRGLNQPQNFGDGTRLSIL.

The V and J genes are TRBV7-3 and TRBJ2-5; 10 positions match TRBD2. Germline CDR1 SGHTA, CDR2 FQGTGA. This CDR3 region has 20 residues. V lost 2 bases, J lost 5 bases, and 20 bases stayed unmatched. In DNA form, the CDR3 reads TGTGCCAGCAGCTTAGATACTAGCGGGATGAGTTTGAGAAGTCAGGAGACCCAGTACTTC. This gives the protein CASSLDTSGMSLRSQETQYF.

The chain links TRBV28 to TRBJ1-3, with D maybe TRBD1 (6 bases). The V and J ends lost 7 bases and 0 bases respectively, with 16 bases between them. In germline, CDR1 is MDHEN, CDR2 SYDVKM. The CDR3 loop spans 16 amino acids. The CDR3 DNA reads TGTGCCAGCAAAAGACAGGAGCTTAACTCTGGAAACACCATATATTTT. As protein: CASKRQELNSGNTIYF.

The V gene is TRBV5-8, the J gene TRBJ2-7, with 8 bases matching TRBD1. Germline trimming cut 1 base from V and 3 bases from J; bases unmatched to any gene: 12. This CDR3 has 17 residues. Germline V gene sequence: CDR1 SGHTS, CDR2 YDEGEE. CDR3 nucleotide sequence: TGTGCCAGCAGCTTGAGGCAGGGGGCGCTTGTTAACTACGAGCAGTACTTC. It encodes CASSLRQGALVNYEQYF.

The table lists this clone with a few counts. The CDR3 DNA is TGTGCCAGCAGTTACCTTTCTGGCCATCAGCCCCAGCATTTT. It translates to CASSYLSGHQPQHF. The rearrangement uses TRBV6-5 and TRBJ1-5; D not certain. CDR1 MNHEY and CDR2 SVGAGI come from the germline V gene. Deletions cut 2 bases from V and 5 bases from J, with 10 bases between. The CDR3 is 14 amino acids.

This clone has only a few counts. J is TRBJ1-1 and V is TRBV6-4; a weak D match, TRBD1 (6 bases). V lost 4 bases and J lost 4, with 10 bases in between. Germline CDR1 and CDR2: MRHNA and SNTAGT. This CDR3 region has 13 residues. In nucleotides, the CDR3 is TGTGCCAGCAGTGTTACAGGGACCACTGAAGCTTTCTTT. It specifies CASSVTGTTEAFF.

The V call is TRBV5-1, the J call TRBJ1-1; D is possibly TRBD1 (5 bases). CDR1 SGHRS and CDR2 YFSETQ come from the germline V gene. The CDR3 is made up of 14 amino acids. V gave up 0 bases and J gave up 3 bases, with 9 bases separating them. The CDR3 here is CASSLASGHTEAFF. For the CDR3, the DNA is TGCGCCAGCAGCTTGGCCTCAGGGCACACTGAAGCTTTCTTT.

This chain joins TRBV30 and TRBJ2-7; the D is unclear. V lost 3 bases and J lost 6, with 9 bases in between. Per the germline V gene, CDR1 is GTSNPN and CDR2 is SVGIG (reference sequence). The CDR3 covers 11 residues. The CDR3, as DNA: TGTGCCTGGAGCCAAGGCGGCGAGCAGTACTTC. This translates into CAWSQGGEQYF.

The chain combines TRBV5-1 with TRBJ2-7, with 10 bases that match TRBD1. Trimming took 4 bases from V and 3 from J; bases not matched to a gene: 10. The CDR3 runs to 16 residues. Germline V gene data show CDR1 as SGHRS and CDR2 as YFSETQ. The CDR3 spells CASSLLPGQGIYEQYF. The CDR3 DNA reads TGCGCCAGCAGCCTATTACCGGGACAGGGGATCTACGAGCAGTACTTC.

The chain is built from TRBV7-2 and TRBJ1-5; 10 nucleotides line up with TRBD1. This CDR3 region has 15 residues. Germline CDR1 and CDR2: SGHTA and FQGNSA. The trim removed 5 bases at V and 7 bases at J, leaving 8 bases unmatched. The CDR3 region has the DNA TGTGCCAGCAGCCCGAGTAGGGGACAGGGGCAGCCCCAGCATTTT. It translates to CASSPSRGQGQPQHF.

The chain joins TRBV9 to TRBJ2-3, with D tentatively TRBD2 (5 bases). V shed 0 bases and J shed 4 bases, with 18 bases lying between them. The germline gives CDR1 SGDLS, CDR2 YYNGEE. The length of the CDR3 is 17 residues. The DNA for the CDR3 is TGTGCCAGCAGCGTAGCAGTGGCTAGCAAATCGGCAGATACGCAGTATTTT. Protein product: CASSVAVASKSADTQYF.

This clone was detected once. The V and J genes are TRBV4-2 and TRBJ2-5; 9 positions match TRBD2. The CDR3 extends over 16 amino acids. Germline CDR1 LGHNA, CDR2 YNFKEQ. After removal of 0 bases from V and 5 bases from J, the junction contained 7 bases not matched to a gene. The CDR3 is CASSQDRREGRETQYF. As DNA, the CDR3 is TGTGCCAGCAGCCAAGATCGGCGGGAGGGCCGGGAGACCCAGTACTTC.

This clone was detected a few times. For the CDR3, the DNA is TGTGCCAGCAGTTATTCCCCTGGCCAGGGGACCCAGTACTTC. It codes for CASSYSPGQGTQYF. The chain carries TRBV6-5 and TRBJ2-5; tentatively, D is TRBD1 (5 bases). The CDR3 consists of 14 residues. The V end was cut by 3 bases, the J end by 7 bases, with 15 bases between. Germline V gene data show CDR1 as MNHEY and CDR2 as SVGAGI.

The V gene is TRBV27, the J gene TRBJ2-7; tentative D call: TRBD2 (7 bases). This CDR3 comprises 12 residues. Germline values: CDR1 MNHEY, CDR2 SMNVEV (reference sequence). The ends were cut back, 7 bases at V and 6 bases at J, with 13 bases in the middle. The CDR3 nucleotides read TGTGCCAGCACCCCAGGGGAGGGCGAGCAGTACTTC. Amino acids: CASTPGEGEQYF.

CDR3 in amino acids: CASAATESYSNQPQHF. CDR3 in DNA: TGCGCCAGCGCCGCGACAGAGTCTTATAGCAATCAGCCCCAGCATTTT. The V call is TRBV23-1, the J call TRBJ1-5; tentative D call: TRBD1 (5 bases). TRBV23-1 counts as an open reading frame of uncertain function. V was shortened by 8 bases and J by 0 bases, with 17 bases between the two germline ends. This CDR3 has 16 residues.

The V gene is TRBV29-1, the J gene TRBJ2-7, with 8 bases that match TRBD2. V shed 6 bases and J 2 bases; nucleotides not matched to a gene: 6. The CDR3 has 13 amino acids. The germline V gene encodes CDR1 SQVTM and CDR2 ANQGSEA. The CDR3 spells CSVPGGGPYEQYF. In DNA form, the CDR3 reads TGCAGCGTCCCCGGGGGGGGCCCCTACGAGCAGTACTTC.

This clone was observed a few times. CDR3 nucleotides: TGTGCCAGCAGTTTCAGGGTGTTCTCGGGGGCCTACGAGCAGTACTTC. Protein: CASSFRVFSGAYEQYF. V and J are TRBV28 and TRBJ2-7; D possibly corresponds to TRBD2 (6 bases). The V end was cut by 3 bases, the J end by 2 bases, with 17 bases between. CDR3 length: 16 residues. Looked up from germline, CDR1 is MDHEN and CDR2 is SYDVKM.

This chain joins TRBV10-3 and TRBJ1-5; possibly TRBD1 for D (5 bases). V lost 4 bases to trimming and J lost 0 bases, with 10 bases between them. The germline gives CDR1 ENHRY, CDR2 SYGVKD. This CDR3 has 15 amino acids. CDR3 DNA: TGTGCCATCAGTGCAGGGCAGTTTAGCAATCAGCCCCAGCATTTT. Amino acid sequence: CAISAGQFSNQPQHF.

This chain links TRBV5-1 with TRBJ2-6; the D gene is possibly TRBD2 (5 bases). V was pared by 0 bases and J by 2 bases, with 9 bases between. Germline CDR1 reads SGHRS; CDR2 reads YFSETQ. This CDR3 has 16 amino acids. CDR3 nucleotides: TGCGCCAGCAGCTTGGTCGCCGGGGCTGGGGCCAACGTCCTGACTTTC. Its translation is CASSLVAGAGANVLTF.

The chain is built from TRBV18 and TRBJ1-1, with no clear D. From germline, CDR1 is KGHSH and CDR2 LQKENI. The CDR3 totals 14 residues. Trimming left V 3 bases short and J 7 bases short, with 15 bases between. CDR3 coding DNA: TGTGCCAGCTCACCGGCGGGTAAGAGCGATGAAGCTTTCTTT. Encoded protein: CASSPAGKSDEAFF.

This clone appeared a few times. The chain has TRBV5-6 and TRBJ1-1; D is undetermined. The CDR3 contains 13 residues. Trimming stripped 0 bases from V and 2 bases from J, with 5 bases between. Germline V gives CDR1 SGHDT, CDR2 YYEEEE. CDR3 residues: CASSLVRNTEAFF. CDR3 bases: TGTGCCAGCAGCTTGGTGCGAAACACTGAAGCTTTCTTT.

The V and J genes are TRBV20-1 and TRBJ1-2; TRBD1 agrees at 7 bases. The germline V gene has CDR1 DFQATT and CDR2 SNEGSKA (reference sequence). The V segment lost 6 bases and the J segment 4 bases; nucleotides outside the gene matches: 2. This CDR3 comprises 11 residues. CDR3 loop: CSADRIYGYTF. In nucleotides, the CDR3 is TGCAGTGCGGACAGGATCTATGGCTACACCTTC.

This clone was observed a few times. The chain joins TRBV4-1 to TRBJ2-7; maybe TRBD1 (6 bases). Germline V lookup: CDR1 MGHRA, CDR2 YSYEKL. The CDR3 has 15 amino acids. V lost 4 bases, J lost 6 bases, and 19 bases lay in between. Written as DNA, the CDR3 is TGCGCCAGCAGCCCAGCAGGGGACGATAGATCCGAGCAGTACTTC. This sequence encodes CASSPAGDDRSEQYF.